Following are 20 T cell receptor beta chains from one sample sequenced in a study of T cell repertoires in cytomegalovirus infection. MiXCR, run by TCRdb on the reads, gives a single entry per CDR3 protein. The sample records about 190,000 distinct CDR3 sequences, 28% being singletons. Sequences were obtained from PBMCs. All receptors derive from a human donor in good health (CMV status not recorded). Some clones in this sample may be carry-over from other donors' samples.

V and J are TRBV4-1 and TRBJ1-2; D is possibly TRBD1 (5 bases). There are 14 residues in the CDR3. V dropped 4 bases and J dropped 3 bases, with 12 bases sitting between them. CDR1 MGHRA and CDR2 YSYEKL come from the germline V gene. CDR3 coding DNA: TGCGCCAGCAGCCCCCAGGGCTCCCACTATGGCTACACCTTC. This gives the protein CASSPQGSHYGYTF.

V usage is TRBV18 and J usage is TRBJ1-1, with 9 bases that match TRBD1. The CDR3 loop spans 18 amino acids. Germline CDR1 reads KGHSH; CDR2 reads LQKENI. Trimming removed 3 bases from V and 5 bases from J; junction bases left unmatched: 16. CDR3 coding DNA: TGTGCCAGCTCACCCGGGGCCCGGGACAGGGCAATGAGGACTGAAGCTTTCTTT. The encoded protein is CASSPGARDRAMRTEAFF.

Ten or more counts support this clonotype. The rearrangement uses TRBV7-2 and TRBJ2-5; 11 bases agree with TRBD2. CDR3 size: 16 residues. Unmatched junction bases numbered 6, after V lost 1 base and J lost 5 bases. CDR1 is SGHTA, CDR2 FQGNSA, per germline. The DNA of the CDR3 is TGTGCCAGCAGCTTAGGGGAGACTAGCGGGGTTGAGACCCAGTACTTC. Amino acids: CASSLGETSGVETQYF.

This clonotype has a handful of counts. This chain connects TRBV12-3 or TRBV12-4 to TRBJ1-2; 7 bases line up with TRBD1. This CDR3 has 14 residues. J lost 7 bases, V lost 7 bases, and 12 bases had no gene match. The CDR3, as DNA: TGTGCCAGCACCTACGGGACAGTCCTTTCTGGCTACACCTTC. Translating it yields CASTYGTVLSGYTF.

This clonotype was seen more than once but under ten times. The J gene is TRBJ2-3, the V gene TRBV2; 10 bases fit TRBD2. Trimming cost V 6 bases and J 0 bases; bases outside gene matches: 6. CDR1 is SNHLY, CDR2 FYNNEI, per germline. This CDR3 contains 16 residues. The CDR3 loop is CASSPQLAGSTDTQYF. In DNA, the CDR3 is TGTGCCAGCAGCCCCCAACTAGCGGGGAGCACAGATACGCAGTATTTT. Looking up the rest from reference TRBV2 and TRBJ2-3 gives the full variable domain: EPEVTQTPSHQVTQMGQEVILRCVPISNHLYFYWYRQILGQKVEFLVSFYNNEISEKSEIFDDQFSVERPDGSNFTLKIRSTKLEDSAMYFCASSPQLAGSTDTQYFGPGTRLTVL.

The V gene is TRBV7-9, the J gene TRBJ1-3; perhaps TRBD1 as D (6 bases). The CDR3 runs to 15 residues. Germline assignment: CDR1 SEHNR and CDR2 FQNEAQ (reference sequence). The V end lost 5 bases, the J end lost 4 bases, and 15 bases lay between the germline ends. CDR3 nucleotide sequence: TGTGCCAGCAGCCCCCAGGGGCTCTCCGGAAACACCATATATTTT. This codes for CASSPQGLSGNTIYF.

The chain is built from TRBV7-9 and TRBJ2-5, with D possibly matching TRBD1 (6 bases). In germline, CDR1 is SEHNR, CDR2 FQNEAQ (reference sequence). Trimming cost V 5 bases and J 5 bases, with 15 bases left between them. The CDR3 covers 14 residues. CDR3 residues: CASSPWGPGETQYF. The DNA of the CDR3 is TGTGCCAGCAGCCCCTGGGGGCCCGGGGAGACCCAGTACTTC.

This clonotype was seen ten or more times. The chain carries TRBV7-2 and TRBJ2-3; 7 bases fit TRBD1. From germline, CDR1 is SGHTA and CDR2 FQGNSA. CDR3 length: 17 amino acids. Trimming at V came to 5 bases and at J to 2 bases, leaving 13 bases not matched to a gene. The CDR3 DNA reads as TGTGCCAGCAGCCCAGGAAACACAGGGGTCCTCACAGATACGCAGTATTTT. Its protein product is CASSPGNTGVLTDTQYF.

The table lists this clonotype with a few counts. This rearrangement joins TRBV5-1 to TRBJ1-1, with 7 positions matching TRBD1. V was pared by 4 bases and J by 1 base, with 4 bases of the junction left unmatched. The germline CDR1 and CDR2 sequences are SGHRS and YFSETQ. The CDR3 is 14 residues long. The CDR3 DNA follows: TGCGCCAGCAGCAAGGACAGGCCGAACACTGAAGCTTTCTTT. Translation gives CASSKDRPNTEAFF. Full variable domain (rest looked up from reference TRBV5-1 and TRBJ1-1): KAGVTQTPRYLIKTRGQQVTLSCSPISGHRSVSWYQQTPGQGLQFLFEYFSETQRNKGNFPGRFSGRQFSNSRSEMNVSTLELGDSALYLCASSKDRPNTEAFFGQGTRLTVV.

The rearrangement uses TRBV10-1 and TRBJ2-3; D is ambiguous. Germline-derived CDR1 and CDR2 are WNHNN and SYGVQD (reference sequence). This CDR3 has 11 amino acids. Trimming removed 5 bases at V and 9 bases at J, with 9 bases between. The CDR3 DNA is TGCGCCAGCAGTTATTCCACGACGCAGTATTTT. It codes for CASSYSTTQYF.

This chain uses TRBV4-2 with TRBJ2-2; D perhaps matches TRBD2 (6 bases). CDR1 is LGHNA, CDR2 YNFKEQ, per germline. This CDR3 contains 18 residues. Trimming stripped 3 bases from V and 5 bases from J, with 22 bases between. CDR3 bases: TGTGCCAGCAGCCAGACTCCGGGGGACGGGCTGCGGACCGGGGAGCTGTTTTTT. Protein product: CASSQTPGDGLRTGELFF.

This clonotype was counted ten times or more. V is TRBV6-1 and J is TRBJ1-2; D not certain. Per germline, CDR1 MNHNS and CDR2 SASEGT. The CDR3 contains 15 residues. V lost 2 bases and J 2 bases, leaving 12 bases between the germline ends. This CDR3 is CASSEKVGYNYGYTF. The CDR3 DNA is TGTGCCAGCAGTGAAAAAGTTGGTTACAACTATGGCTACACCTTC.

The V call is TRBV6-5, the J call TRBJ2-3; D is unclear. The germline V gene has CDR1 MNHEY and CDR2 SVGAGI. Between the trimmed V and J ends, which lost 2 bases and 2 bases, there was a span of 5 bases. The CDR3 contains 13 residues. The CDR3 region is CASSYGSTDTQYF. CDR3 in DNA: TGTGCCAGCAGTTACGGGTCCACAGATACGCAGTATTTT.

As for this clonotype: This may arise from a read error, as a much more abundant clone is one base away. V is TRBV7-2 and J is TRBJ2-5; the D is unclear. Germline CDR1 and CDR2: SGHTA and FQGNSA. The CDR3 totals 12 residues. The CDR3 loop is CASSLMEETQSF. The CDR3 nucleotides read TGTGCCAGCAGCCTCATGGAAGAGACCCAGTCCTTC.

V is TRBV3-1 and J is TRBJ1-5; D is undetermined. The germline V gene encodes CDR1 LGHDT and CDR2 YNNKEL (reference sequence). V was trimmed by 3 bases and J by 2 bases, leaving 11 bases between them. The CDR3 length is 15 residues. As DNA, the CDR3 is TGTGCCAGCAGCCAGGCGACTCGGGGCAATCAGCCCCAGCATTTT. This codes for CASSQATRGNQPQHF.

There are a few counts of this clonotype. The V call is TRBV6-5, the J call TRBJ1-2; D unresolved. From germline, CDR1 is MNHEY and CDR2 SVGAGI. Trimming removed 2 bases from V and 7 bases from J, with 11 bases in between. CDR3 length: 13 amino acids. CDR3 protein: CASSYAASGGYTF. The CDR3 nucleotides are TGTGCCAGCAGTTACGCTGCATCGGGTGGCTACACCTTC.

The rearrangement joins TRBV6-8 to TRBJ2-3, with D possibly TRBD1 on 6 matching bases. CDR1 is MNHGY, CDR2 SAAAGT, per germline. The germline V and J ends were trimmed by 7 bases and 1 base, with 12 bases remaining between them. The CDR3 has 14 amino acids. CDR3 protein: CASTKGQRTDTQYF. In nucleotides, the CDR3 is TGTGCCAGCACCAAAGGACAGCGCACAGATACGCAGTATTTT.

This sequence joins TRBV19 and TRBJ2-7; D is possibly TRBD1 or TRBD2 (5 bases each). Germline CDR1 reads LNHDA; CDR2 reads SQIVND (reference sequence). V gave up 6 bases and J gave up 3 bases, with 9 bases separating them. The CDR3 consists of 12 residues. The CDR3 DNA reads as TGTGCCAGTAGGGGGGACCGCTACGAGCAGTACTTC. Protein: CASRGDRYEQYF.

This CDR3 reads CASSLRADPYNEQFF. In nucleotides, the CDR3 is TGTGCCAGCAGCTTGCGAGCAGATCCCTACAATGAGCAGTTCTTC. The rearrangement uses TRBV5-5 and TRBJ2-1; no clear D gene. The CDR3 runs to 15 residues. Germline V gene sequence: CDR1 SGHKS, CDR2 YYEKEE (reference sequence). The V end lost 1 base, the J end lost 2 bases, and 10 bases lay between the germline ends.

This clonotype was found many times. This chain connects TRBV7-2 to TRBJ2-7; 12 bases map to TRBD2. The CDR3 consists of 14 residues. Germline trimming cut 6 bases from V and 3 bases from J; bases unmatched to any gene: 3. Germline V lookup: CDR1 SGHTA, CDR2 FQGNSA. The CDR3 DNA reads TGTGCCAGCAGTTCGACTAGCGGGGGCTACGAGCAGTACTTC. It codes for CASSSTSGGYEQYF.